The clone carrying this T cell receptor beta chain has more than one count but fewer than ten. The data are from a study of blood T cells in healthy people across ages. The authors ran a second PCR of about 7 to 11 cycles using a sample-barcoded 5' primer and a J-beta primer mix. A single record per CDR3 protein comes from TCRdb applying MiXCR to the 5' RACE reads. The sample consists of hundreds of thousands of distinct CDR3 sequences, roughly 49% of them appearing once. The length of the CDR3 is 15 residues. Germline V gene data show CDR1 as SGDLS and CDR2 as YYNGEE. Trimming removed 0 bases from V and 0 bases from J, with 7 bases in between.

The sample consisted of blood. The chain combines TRBV9 with TRBJ2-1; D is unclear. The receptor's source is a woman in her sixties in good health. The CDR3 DNA sequence: TGTGCCAGCAGCGTAGACGGAAACTCCTACAATGAGCAGTTCTTC. It is translated as CASSVDGNSYNEQFF.